This TCR beta chain was retrieved from a study of blood T cell repertoires in COVID-19. Using immunoSEQ multiplex PCR, the repertoire was profiled, and TCRdb retains in-frame clones only, with some absent. The sample has 200,000 to 250,000 clones; 70% to 90% are singletons. This CDR3 spans 15 amino acids. From germline, CDR1 is SGHAT and CDR2 FQNNGV. V gave up 1 base and J gave up 2 bases; unmatched junction bases: 5. The chain joins TRBV11-2 to TRBJ2-7, with TRBD1 identical over 7 bases. The sample consisted of PBMCs or T cells enriched from blood (not recorded which). The sequence was collected from a man aged 30-40 years who had recovered from COVID-19. Here the CDR3 DNA reads TGTGCCAGCAGCTTAGTCGGGACAGAGGCCTACGAGCAGTACTTC. Protein sequence: CASSLVGTEAYEQYF.